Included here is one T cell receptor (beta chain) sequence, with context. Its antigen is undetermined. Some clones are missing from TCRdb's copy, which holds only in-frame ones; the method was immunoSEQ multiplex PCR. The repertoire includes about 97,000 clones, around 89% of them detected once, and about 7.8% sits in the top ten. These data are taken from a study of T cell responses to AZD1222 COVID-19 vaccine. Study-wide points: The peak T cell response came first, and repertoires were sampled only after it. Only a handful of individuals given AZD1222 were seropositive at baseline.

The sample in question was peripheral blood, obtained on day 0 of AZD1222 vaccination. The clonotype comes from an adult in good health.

The CDR3 DNA follows: TGTGCCAGTACCCCCGTGGACAGTAACTATGGCTACACCTTC. Protein product: CASTPVDSNYGYTF. The J gene is TRBJ1-2, the V gene TRBV19; possible D gene TRBD1, 6 bases. The germline V and J ends were trimmed by 7 bases and 1 base, with 13 bases remaining between them. The CDR3 length is 14 residues. Looked up from germline, CDR1 is LNHDA and CDR2 is SQIVND (reference sequence). Looking up the rest from reference TRBV19 and TRBJ1-2 gives the full variable domain: DGGITQSPKYLFRKEGQNVTLSCEQNLNHDAMYWYRQDPGQGLRLIYYSQIVNDFQKGDIAEGYSVSREKKESFPLTVTSAQKNPTAFYLCASTPVDSNYGYTFGSGTRLTVV.